A selection of T cell receptor beta chains follows, all from one sample in a study of regulatory T cells in long-lasting Graves disease. TCRdb processed the multiplex PCR reads anew with MiXCR; each CDR3 protein has one entry. The repertoire includes around 470,000 distinct CDR3 sequences, 14% of them detected once, and approximately 15% sits in the top ten. These data were also filed under a second study, of T cells in Graves' hyperthyroidism and ophthalmopathy.

The specimen was peripheral blood mononuclear cells (PBMCs), collected at new diagnosis, from a patient treated with antithyroid drugs. These TCRs come from a woman aged 50 to 60 with Graves disease. CDR3s include the opening cysteine and the closing phenylalanine or tryptophan. The order of the fields is J gene, clone size, V gene, D gene, CDR3 protein, CDR3 DNA. The D gene is left open where the match is weak. Clone size, where shown, is once, few, many, or a class for clones that have expanded.

j_call: TRBJ2-1; clone_size: few; v_call: TRBV5-1; d_call: TRBD2; cdr3_aa: CASSLGHRGLDNEQFF; cdr3_nt: TGCGCCAGCAGCTTGGGCCACCGGGGACTAGATAATGAGCAGTTCTTC
j_call: TRBJ2-2; clone_size: few; v_call: TRBV30; d_call: .; cdr3_aa: CAWRRGGNTGELFF; cdr3_nt: TGTGCCTGGAGAAGAGGGGGGAACACCGGGGAGCTGTTTTTT
j_call: TRBJ2-2; clone_size: few; v_call: TRBV19; d_call: TRBD1; cdr3_aa: CASSIGDRGNTGELFF; cdr3_nt: TGTGCCAGTAGTATTGGGGACAGGGGAAATACCGGGGAGCTGTTTTTT
j_call: TRBJ1-1; clone_size: .; v_call: TRBV6-1; d_call: .; cdr3_aa: CASSLQGFLTNTEAFF; cdr3_nt: TGTGCCAGCAGCCTACAGGGCTTTCTAACTAACACTGAAGCTTTCTTT
j_call: TRBJ2-6; clone_size: many; v_call: TRBV20-1; d_call: TRBD2; cdr3_aa: CSATPPSGTISGANVLTF; cdr3_nt: TGCAGTGCTACCCCCCCTAGCGGGACCATCTCTGGGGCCAACGTCCTGACTTTC
j_call: TRBJ2-7; clone_size: .; v_call: TRBV5-1; d_call: .; cdr3_aa: CASSPPARGSVEQYF; cdr3_nt: TGCGCCAGCAGCCCGCCGGCTCGGGGGTCCGTCGAGCAGTACTTC
j_call: TRBJ2-5; clone_size: .; v_call: TRBV9; d_call: TRBD2; cdr3_aa: CASGVAGFRGETQYF; cdr3_nt: TGTGCCAGCGGGGTAGCGGGATTTCGTGGAGAGACCCAGTACTTC
j_call: TRBJ2-1; clone_size: few; v_call: TRBV5-1; d_call: .; cdr3_aa: CASSLEPPTFNEQFF; cdr3_nt: TGCGCCAGCAGCTTGGAGCCCCCCACATTCAATGAGCAGTTCTTC
j_call: TRBJ1-5; clone_size: few; v_call: TRBV5-6; d_call: TRBD1; cdr3_aa: CASSLARQGANQPQHF; cdr3_nt: TGTGCCAGCAGCTTGGCCCGACAGGGGGCTAATCAGCCCCAGCATTTT
j_call: TRBJ1-3; clone_size: .; v_call: TRBV7-9; d_call: .; cdr3_aa: CASSFGLGPFSGNTIYF; cdr3_nt: TGTGCCAGCAGCTTTGGGCTCGGGCCCTTCTCTGGAAACACCATATATTTT
j_call: TRBJ2-5; clone_size: .; v_call: TRBV6-1; d_call: TRBD1; cdr3_aa: CASSPGQRLQETQYF; cdr3_nt: TGTGCCAGCAGTCCGGGACAGCGCCTCCAAGAGACCCAGTACTTC
j_call: TRBJ1-1; clone_size: many; v_call: TRBV28; d_call: .; cdr3_aa: CASNTRGKAEAFF; cdr3_nt: TGTGCCAGCAACACCAGGGGAAAGGCTGAAGCTTTCTTT
j_call: TRBJ2-4; clone_size: .; v_call: TRBV12-3/TRBV12-4; d_call: .; cdr3_aa: CASARGRAGNIQYF; cdr3_nt: TGTGCCAGCGCTAGGGGTAGGGCGGGAAACATTCAGTACTTC
j_call: TRBJ1-2; clone_size: few; v_call: TRBV10-3; d_call: .; cdr3_aa: CAISEDRTVNYGYTF; cdr3_nt: TGTGCCATCAGTGAGGATCGGACAGTAAACTATGGCTACACCTTC
j_call: TRBJ2-1; clone_size: many; v_call: TRBV3-1; d_call: .; cdr3_aa: CASSQEGVHYNEQFF; cdr3_nt: TGTGCCAGCAGCCAAGAGGGAGTGCACTACAATGAGCAGTTCTTC
j_call: TRBJ2-7; clone_size: many; v_call: TRBV9; d_call: .; cdr3_aa: CASSVETGSSYEQYF; cdr3_nt: TGTGCCAGCAGCGTAGAAACAGGGAGCTCCTACGAGCAGTACTTC